Below are 10 T cell receptor beta chains sequenced from a single sample in a study of T cell repertoires in cytomegalovirus infection (dated by TCRdb to about 2019). Sequenced on an Illumina HiSeq 1500. TCRdb reprocessed the public reads (quality trimming at Q25 with fastp, clone calling with MiXCR) and kept in-frame beta chains. Rows with a matching CDR3 protein are joined into one entry that keeps the most common DNA and genes. For this sample there are roughly 300,000 distinct CDR3 sequences; roughly 9.5% appear just once. The top ten clones comprise 4.3% of the sample. The sequenced material came from PBMCs. The source is a human donor in good health (CMV status not recorded). Some clones in this sample may be carry-over from other donors' samples.

This chain uses TRBV12-3 or TRBV12-4 with TRBJ1-1; possible D gene TRBD1, 5 bases. There are 15 residues in the CDR3. Trimming shortened V by 6 bases and J by 5 bases, and 19 bases separated the two germline ends. CDR3 nucleotides: TGTGCCAGCAGACCCGCGGTCGGCTGGGGGACTGAAGCTTTCTTT. Protein product: CASRPAVGWGTEAFF.

This chain connects TRBV6-5 to TRBJ2-3; 10 nucleotides match TRBD2. The germline V gene encodes CDR1 MNHEY and CDR2 SVGAGI. This CDR3 is 17 amino acids long. Germline trimming cut 6 bases from V and 3 bases from J; bases unmatched to any gene: 12. CDR3 loop: CASSDLGKRGGTDTQYF. The CDR3 DNA is TGTGCCAGCAGCGACCTGGGGAAGCGGGGGGGAACAGATACGCAGTATTTT.

This clonotype has at least ten counts. The J gene is TRBJ1-2, the V gene TRBV7-2; D call uncertain. CDR1 and CDR2 (germline): SGHTA, FQGNSA. This CDR3 has 15 amino acids. V was pared by 0 bases and J by 5 bases, with 13 bases between. The CDR3 loop is CASSLAPGFSYGYTF. CDR3 nucleotides: TGTGCCAGCAGCTTAGCCCCCGGGTTCTCATATGGCTACACCTTC.

The chain is built from TRBV6-2 or TRBV6-3 and TRBJ2-3, with D maybe TRBD2 (6 bases). CDR3 length equals 12 residues. The V end was cut by 8 bases, the J end by 7 bases, with 13 bases between. CDR1 is MNHEY and CDR2 is SVGEGT in the germline V gene. The CDR3 bases are TGTGCCAGCCTCACACGGGGGAATACGCAGTATTTT. This gives the protein CASLTRGNTQYF.

This clonotype was observed a handful of times. The chain is built from TRBV28 and TRBJ2-1; D is unresolved. The CDR3 is 13 amino acids. Trimming left V 3 bases short and J 0 bases short, with 3 bases between. In germline, CDR1 is MDHEN, CDR2 SYDVKM. CDR3 sequence reads: CASSFLSYNEQFF. CDR3 DNA: TGTGCCAGCAGTTTTCTCTCCTACAATGAGCAGTTCTTC.

The V and J genes are TRBV12-3 or TRBV12-4 and TRBJ1-4; D uncertain. Trimming removed 3 bases from V and 7 bases from J, with 6 bases in between. The CDR3 runs to 12 residues. The CDR3 DNA reads TGTGCCAGCAGTTTTATAGGTGAAAAACTGTTTTTT. Amino acids: CASSFIGEKLFF.

This clonotype has only one observation. The chain has TRBV11-2 and TRBJ1-2; D ambiguous. In germline, CDR1 is SGHAT, CDR2 FQNNGV. The CDR3 spans 13 residues. V dropped 5 bases and J dropped 4 bases, with 11 bases sitting between them. The CDR3 spells CASSKGPAYGYTF. CDR3 in DNA: TGTGCCAGCAGCAAAGGACCGGCCTATGGCTACACCTTC.

The sample holds a few counts of this clonotype. This rearrangement joins TRBV12-3 or TRBV12-4 to TRBJ2-5; 10 bases fit TRBD1. Trimming at V came to 4 bases and at J to 7 bases, leaving 0 bases not matched to a gene. The CDR3 consists of 12 residues. CDR3: CASSWTGGTQYF. DNA of the CDR3: TGTGCCAGCAGTTGGACAGGGGGGACCCAGTACTTC.

This chain links TRBV6-6 with TRBJ1-2; a weak D match, TRBD1 (5 bases). CDR1 and CDR2 (germline): MNHNY, SVGAGI (reference sequence). Trimming stripped 7 bases from V and 9 bases from J, with 12 bases between. The CDR3 covers 11 residues. In DNA form, the CDR3 reads TGTGCCAGCACCCCAGAGGGGAGCTACACCTTC. Encoded protein: CASTPEGSYTF.

A few counts support this clonotype. The rearrangement uses TRBV9 and TRBJ2-5; 9 nucleotides align to TRBD2. Per germline, CDR1 SGDLS and CDR2 YYNGEE. Germline trimming cut 7 bases from V and 1 base from J; bases unmatched to any gene: 11. The CDR3 covers 16 residues. CDR3 loop: CASSAGSGSSQETQYF. The CDR3, as DNA: TGTGCCAGCTCCGCGGGTAGCGGGAGCTCCCAAGAGACCCAGTACTTC.